Shown below are 32 T cell receptor beta chains from a single sample sequenced in a study of control samples from healthy donors and cancer patients. Profiled with immunoSEQ multiplex PCR; TCRdb holds only in-frame clones, not every one. The table shows 150,000 or so clones, with around nine tenths occurring only once. The sample was blood. These receptor sequences come from a man younger than 35 in good health.

This clone was recorded once. The CDR3 sequence is CASSYRAIDGYTF. The CDR3 DNA reads TGTGCCAGCAGTTACAGGGCGATTGATGGCTACACCTTC. This chain connects TRBV28 to TRBJ1-2, with D perhaps TRBD1 (6 bases). Trimming cost V 4 bases and J 6 bases, with 12 bases left between them. Looked up from germline, CDR1 is MDHEN and CDR2 is SYDVKM. This CDR3 is 13 amino acids long.

Points on this clone: Relative to the germline gene, one junction end is altered; a read error may explain this. V is TRBV7-7 and J is TRBJ2-1; D may be TRBD2 (5 bases). The CDR3 contains 15 residues. Germline CDR1 reads SSHAT; CDR2 reads FNYEAQ (reference sequence). CDR3: CASSADYVGHNEQFF. CDR3 DNA sequence: TGTGCTAGCAGCGCCGACTACGTGGGCCACAATGAGCAGTTCTTC.

This chain links TRBV28 with TRBJ1-2; D possibly corresponds to TRBD1 (6 bases). Per the germline V gene, CDR1 is MDHEN and CDR2 is SYDVKM. CDR3 size: 15 residues. V lost 6 bases to trimming and J lost 7 bases, with 21 bases between them. In DNA, the CDR3 is TGTGCCAGCAGCCCTTTTACCCGTAGGGGGGTTGGCTACACCTTC. Its translation is CASSPFTRRGVGYTF.

J is TRBJ1-1 and V is TRBV3-1 (or the pseudogene TRBV3-2); D gene ambiguous. The CDR3 is 12 residues long. CDR1 and CDR2 from the germline V gene are LGHDT and YNNKEL (reference sequence). Trimming took 0 bases from V and 8 from J, leaving 7 bases between them. The CDR3 DNA is TGTGCCAGCAGCCAAGAATCCGACGAAGCTTTCTTT. Encoded protein: CASSQESDEAFF.

This chain uses TRBV28 with TRBJ2-3; D is undetermined. V shed 6 bases and J shed 2 bases, with 18 bases lying between them. The CDR3 contains 16 residues. Germline CDR1 MDHEN, CDR2 SYDVKM. CDR3 DNA: TGTGCCAGCAGGACCCTGGGCCGGCAAGACACAGATACGCAGTATTTT. It is translated as CASRTLGRQDTDTQYF.

V and J are TRBV30 and TRBJ2-7; D unresolved. The germline V gene encodes CDR1 GTSNPN and CDR2 SVGIG (reference sequence). The CDR3 spans 13 residues. Trimming left V 2 bases short and J 6 bases short, with 14 bases between. As DNA, the CDR3 is TGTGCCTGGAGTTCTGATGGCTTCTCCGAGCAGTACTTC. Amino acids: CAWSSDGFSEQYF.

V gene TRBV20-1 combines with J gene TRBJ1-1, with D unresolved. Trimming took off 1 base at V and 7 bases at J, with 7 bases between the two ends. Germline CDR1 and CDR2: DFQATT and SNEGSKA (reference sequence). The CDR3 is 11 amino acids. CDR3 coding DNA: TGCAGTGCTAGAGGACACTATGAAGCTTTCTTT. Protein sequence: CSARGHYEAFF.

The genes are TRBV15 and TRBJ1-1, with 8 bases lining up with TRBD1. With V trimmed by 1 base and J by 0 bases, 10 bases remained unmatched. The CDR3 totals 18 residues. Germline V gene sequence: CDR1 LNHNV, CDR2 YYDKDF (reference sequence). Written as DNA, the CDR3 is TGTGCCACCAGCAGAGGGGGAGACAGGGGAGCATTGAACACTGAAGCTTTCTTT. Translated, it gives CATSRGGDRGALNTEAFF. Based on the CDR3 plus reference TRBV15 and TRBJ1-1, the full variable domain is DAMVIQNPRYQVTQFGKPVTLSCSQTLNHNVMYWYQQKSSQAPKLLFHYYDKDFNNEADTPDNFQSRRPNTSFCFLDIRSPGLGDTAMYLCATSRGGDRGALNTEAFFGQGTRLTVV.

The gene calls are TRBV19 and TRBJ2-2; tentatively, D is TRBD1 or TRBD2 (6 bases each). Trimming removed 5 bases at V and 6 bases at J, with 10 bases between. CDR3 size: 13 residues. Germline CDR1 reads LNHDA; CDR2 reads SQIVND (reference sequence). The CDR3 reads CASSLGGPGELFF. The CDR3 nucleotides read TGTGCCAGTAGTTTGGGGGGCCCCGGGGAGCTGTTTTTT.

The chain employs TRBV5-6 and TRBJ2-3; D remains ambiguous. Germline V gives CDR1 SGHDT, CDR2 YYEEEE. The CDR3 extends over 14 amino acids. The ends were cut back, 3 bases at V and 0 bases at J, with 8 bases in the middle. CDR3 in amino acids: CASSWPGSTDTQYF. The CDR3, as DNA: TGTGCCAGCAGCTGGCCTGGGAGCACAGATACGCAGTATTTT.

The J gene is TRBJ2-1, the V gene TRBV28; 9 bases align to TRBD2. This CDR3 region has 15 residues. After removal of 2 bases from V and 9 bases from J, the junction contained 8 bases not matched to a gene. CDR1 and CDR2 (germline): MDHEN, SYDVKM. DNA for the CDR3: TGTGCCAGCAGTTTAAGAGTAGCGGGGGTTAGTGAGCAGTTCTTC. Translation: CASSLRVAGVSEQFF.

V is TRBV2 and J is TRBJ1-2; tentative D call: TRBD1 (5 bases). There are 11 residues in the CDR3. V lost 8 bases to trimming and J lost 7 bases, with 11 bases between them. Germline-derived CDR1 and CDR2 are SNHLY and FYNNEI. The CDR3 loop reads CASSRERGYTF. For the CDR3, the DNA is TGTGCCAGCTCCAGGGAGCGTGGCTACACCTTC.

The V call is TRBV5-3, the J call TRBJ2-7, with 7 bases matching TRBD1. TRBV5-3 is an ORF; its function is uncertain. The CDR3 has 17 amino acids. J was trimmed by 2 bases and V by 4 bases; bases with no gene match: 15. CDR3 coding DNA: TGTGCCAGAAGCCGTACGGGACAGTCATACGCTCCCTACGAGCAGTACTTC. Translation: CARSRTGQSYAPYEQYF.

The CDR3, as DNA: TGTGCCAGCAGAGAGCTGGGGGGCGGATCCTACGAGCAGTACTTC. As protein: CASRELGGGSYEQYF. This sequence joins TRBV6-6 and TRBJ2-7, with D perhaps TRBD1 or TRBD2 (6 bases each). CDR3 length equals 15 residues. Per the germline V gene, CDR1 is MNHNY and CDR2 is SVGAGI (reference sequence). V lost 6 bases and J lost 1, with 16 bases in between.

This sequence joins TRBV9 and TRBJ2-5; TRBD1 matches at 7 bases. The germline V gene encodes CDR1 SGDLS and CDR2 YYNGEE. The V segment lost 4 bases and the J segment 4 bases; nucleotides outside the gene matches: 10. The CDR3 has 15 amino acids. The DNA of the CDR3 is TGTGCCAGCAGCCCAAGACAGGGTGTGCGAGAGACCCAGTACTTC. This sequence encodes CASSPRQGVRETQYF.

This rearrangement joins TRBV7-9 to TRBJ2-5; 7 nucleotides agree with TRBD1. This CDR3 contains 15 residues. V trimming: 1 base; J trimming: 1 base; junction bases outside the gene matches: 3. CDR1 and CDR2 (germline): SEHNR, FQNEAQ (reference sequence). This CDR3 is CASSLGDRIQETQYF. In DNA form, the CDR3 reads TGTGCCAGCAGCTTAGGGGACAGAATCCAAGAGACCCAGTACTTC.

The chain joins TRBV7-2 to TRBJ2-7, with 8 bases lining up with TRBD1. Germline V CDR1 and CDR2: SGHTA, FQGNSA. V lost 5 bases and J lost 5; bases outside the gene matches: 8. This CDR3 is built from 14 residues. The CDR3 here is CASSLGQGGNEQYF. CDR3 bases: TGTGCCAGCAGCCTTGGACAGGGTGGCAACGAGCAGTACTTC.

The chain joins TRBV7-2 to TRBJ2-5; maybe TRBD1 (6 bases). V was cut by 2 bases and J by 2 bases, with 9 bases left in between. This CDR3 has 14 amino acids. CDR1 is SGHTA and CDR2 is FQGNSA in the germline V gene. The CDR3 loop reads CASSLQGQQETQYF. Written as DNA, the CDR3 is TGTGCCAGCAGCTTACAGGGGCAACAAGAGACCCAGTACTTC.

The J gene is TRBJ2-1, the V gene TRBV24-1; a possible D gene is TRBD1 (5 bases). The length of the CDR3 is 16 residues. With 3 bases removed from V and 0 bases from J, the gap between germline ends came to 11 bases. Germline V gene sequence: CDR1 KGHDR, CDR2 SFDVKD. The CDR3 coding sequence is TGTGCCACCAGTGATCCTTACAGGAGCTCCTACAATGAGCAGTTCTTC. As protein: CATSDPYRSSYNEQFF.

This clone was seen just once. This chain uses TRBV5-6 with TRBJ2-2, with no clear D. This CDR3 comprises 15 residues. Trimming pared 2 bases from V and 5 bases from J, leaving 13 bases between. From germline, CDR1 is SGHDT and CDR2 YYEEEE. The CDR3 spells CASSFRTLGTGELFF. CDR3 coding DNA: TGTGCCAGCAGCTTTCGGACCCTTGGGACCGGGGAGCTGTTTTTT.

The rearrangement links TRBV27 to TRBJ1-5; 7 positions agree with TRBD1. The germline V gene has CDR1 MNHEY and CDR2 SMNVEV (reference sequence). V lost 8 bases to trimming and J lost 6 bases; unmatched junction nucleotides: 7. The CDR3 runs to 13 residues. CDR3 sequence reads: CASGYRGGQPQHF. The CDR3 region has the DNA TGTGCCAGCGGCTACAGGGGCGGTCAGCCCCAGCATTTT.

This chain links TRBV19 with TRBJ2-5, with D uncertain. Germline V lookup: CDR1 LNHDA, CDR2 SQIVND (reference sequence). There are 12 residues in the CDR3. Trimming removed 5 bases at V and 5 bases at J, with 9 bases between. In DNA form, the CDR3 reads TGTGCCAGTAGTGTGGGTCGGGAGACCCAGTACTTC. Translated: CASSVGRETQYF.

The chain combines TRBV29-1 with TRBJ2-1, with TRBD2 matching 8 bases. The CDR3 consists of 11 residues. V lost 8 bases to trimming and J lost 7 bases; unmatched junction nucleotides: 4. The germline V gene has CDR1 SQVTM and CDR2 ANQGSEA. CDR3 sequence (DNA): TGCAGCTACGGGAGGGAGAATGAGCAGTTCTTC. Its protein product is CSYGRENEQFF.

The V gene is TRBV20-1, the J gene TRBJ2-1; 8 positions agree with TRBD2. J was trimmed by 9 bases and V by 3 bases; bases with no gene match: 4. CDR1 DFQATT and CDR2 SNEGSKA come from the germline V gene (reference sequence). This CDR3 spans 12 amino acids. CDR3 protein: CSASPSGGEQFF. The CDR3 DNA follows: TGCAGTGCTAGTCCGAGCGGGGGTGAGCAGTTCTTC.

In its sample, this clone was seen once. This rearrangement joins TRBV15 to TRBJ1-1, with D hard to call. CDR3 length: 15 residues. Germline V gives CDR1 LNHNV, CDR2 YYDKDF (reference sequence). With 0 bases removed from V and 4 bases from J, the gap between germline ends came to 12 bases. The CDR3 nucleotides are TGTGCCACCAGCAGAGATCGGGGAAGAACCACTGAAGCTTTCTTT. Translated, it gives CATSRDRGRTTEAFF. Full variable domain (remainder filled in from reference TRBV15 and TRBJ1-1): DAMVIQNPRYQVTQFGKPVTLSCSQTLNHNVMYWYQQKSSQAPKLLFHYYDKDFNNEADTPDNFQSRRPNTSFCFLDIRSPGLGDTAMYLCATSRDRGRTTEAFFGQGTRLTVV.

The rearrangement uses TRBV4-3 and TRBJ1-6, with TRBD1 as a possible D gene (6 bases). V was shortened by 4 bases and J by 7 bases, with 17 bases between the two germline ends. The CDR3 is 16 residues long. CDR1 LGHNA and CDR2 YSLEER come from the germline V gene. The CDR3 spells CASSPRSGGMNSPLHF. The CDR3 DNA reads TGCGCCAGCAGCCCCCGGAGTGGGGGCATGAATTCACCCCTCCACTTT.

The chain couples TRBV28 to TRBJ1-5, with D tentatively TRBD1 (6 bases). CDR3 length equals 16 residues. Trimming shortened V by 1 base and J by 0 bases, and 10 bases separated the two germline ends. The germline V gene has CDR1 MDHEN and CDR2 SYDVKM. Here the CDR3 reads CASSLLGGTSNQPQHF. In DNA, the CDR3 is TGTGCCAGCAGTTTATTAGGGGGAACTAGCAATCAGCCCCAGCATTTT.

The chain is built from TRBV30 and TRBJ2-3; weak D call: TRBD1 (6 bases). The germline V and J ends were trimmed by 0 bases and 5 bases, with 15 bases remaining between them. Germline CDR1 reads GTSNPN; CDR2 reads SVGIG (reference sequence). This CDR3 contains 15 residues. The CDR3 loop is CAWSVRGYTRDTQYF. In DNA form, the CDR3 reads TGTGCCTGGAGTGTAAGGGGGTACACACGAGATACGCAGTATTTT. The whole variable domain, remainder taken from reference TRBV30 and TRBJ2-3, is SQTIHQWPATLVQPVGSPLSLECTVEGTSNPNLYWYRQAAGRGLQLLFYSVGIGQISSEVPQNLSASRPQDRQFILSSKKLLLSDSGFYLCAWSVRGYTRDTQYFGPGTRLTVL.

This sequence joins TRBV24-1 and TRBJ2-5; 8 nucleotides align to TRBD1. Germline lookup yields CDR1 KGHDR and CDR2 SFDVKD. The CDR3 is 15 residues long. The ends lost 4 bases at V and 1 base at J; junction bases unmatched: 4. As DNA, the CDR3 is TGTGCCACCAGTGACCCAACAGGGGGCCAAGAGACCCAGTACTTC. Residues: CATSDPTGGQETQYF.

CDR3 DNA sequence: TGTGCCAGCAGCCAAACAAGGAACACTGAAGCTTTCTTT. This sequence encodes CASSQTRNTEAFF. This chain links TRBV3-1 (or the pseudogene TRBV3-2) with TRBJ1-1; D not resolved. The V and J ends lost 2 bases and 1 base respectively, with 5 bases between them. The CDR3 contains 13 residues. Germline CDR1 LGHDT, CDR2 YNNKEL (reference sequence).

The chain has TRBV5-4 and TRBJ1-2; no reliable D call. Between the trimmed V and J ends, which lost 0 bases and 0 bases, there was a span of 3 bases. The germline V gene has CDR1 SGHNT and CDR2 YYREEE (reference sequence). The CDR3 loop spans 13 amino acids. The CDR3: CASSLGANYGYTF. The CDR3 DNA is TGTGCCAGCAGCTTGGGAGCTAACTATGGCTACACCTTC.

This clone was observed at least ten times. This chain joins TRBV11-3 and TRBJ2-1; a weak D match, TRBD2 (6 bases). The CDR3 is 15 amino acids. The germline V and J ends were trimmed by 5 bases and 3 bases, with 14 bases remaining between them. Germline V gene lookup returns CDR1 SGHNT and CDR2 YENEEA. The CDR3 region is CASSPRRGYYNEQFF. As DNA, the CDR3 is TGTGCCAGCAGCCCTCGGCGGGGCTACTACAATGAGCAGTTCTTC. The complete variable domain, with remaining parts taken from reference TRBV11-3 and TRBJ2-1, reads EAGVVQSPRYKIIEKKQPVAFWCNPISGHNTLYWYLQNLGQGPELLIRYENEEAVDDSQLPKDRFSAERLKGVDSTLKIQPAELGDSAVYLCASSPRRGYYNEQFFGPGTRLTVL.